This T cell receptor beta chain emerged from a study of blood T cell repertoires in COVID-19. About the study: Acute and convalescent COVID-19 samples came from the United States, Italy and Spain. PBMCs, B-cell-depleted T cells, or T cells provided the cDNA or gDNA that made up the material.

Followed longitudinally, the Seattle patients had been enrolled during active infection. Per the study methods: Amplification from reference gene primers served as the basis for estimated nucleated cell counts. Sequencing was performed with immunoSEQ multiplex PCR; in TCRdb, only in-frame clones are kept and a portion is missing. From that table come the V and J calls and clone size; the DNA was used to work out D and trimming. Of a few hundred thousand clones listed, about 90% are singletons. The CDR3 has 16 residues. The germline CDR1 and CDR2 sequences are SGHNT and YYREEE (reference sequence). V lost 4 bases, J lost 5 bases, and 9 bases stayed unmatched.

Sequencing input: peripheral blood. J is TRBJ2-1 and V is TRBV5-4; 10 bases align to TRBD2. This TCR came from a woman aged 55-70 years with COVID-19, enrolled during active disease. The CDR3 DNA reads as TGTGCCAGCAGCCCCCGGTTAGCGGGGGGTAACAATGAGCAGTTCTTC. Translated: CASSPRLAGGNNEQFF.